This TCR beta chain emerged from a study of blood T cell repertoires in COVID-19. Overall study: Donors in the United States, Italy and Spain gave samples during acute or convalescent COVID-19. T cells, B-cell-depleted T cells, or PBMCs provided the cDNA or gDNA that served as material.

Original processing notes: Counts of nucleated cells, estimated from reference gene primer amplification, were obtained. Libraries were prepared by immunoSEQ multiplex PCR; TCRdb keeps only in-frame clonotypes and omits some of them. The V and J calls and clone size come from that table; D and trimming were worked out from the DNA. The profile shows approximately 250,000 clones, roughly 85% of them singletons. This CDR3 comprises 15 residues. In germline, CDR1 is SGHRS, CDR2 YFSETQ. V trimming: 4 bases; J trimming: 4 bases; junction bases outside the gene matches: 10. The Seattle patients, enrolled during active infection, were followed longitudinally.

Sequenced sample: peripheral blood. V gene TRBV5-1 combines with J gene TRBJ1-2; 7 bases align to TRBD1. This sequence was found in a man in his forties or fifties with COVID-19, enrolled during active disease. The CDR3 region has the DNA TGCGCCAGCAGCCCCGGGACAGTCCAGGCCTATGGCTACACCTTC. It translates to CASSPGTVQAYGYTF.